A single sample is the source of the 20 T cell receptor beta chains below, sequenced in a study of tumour-infiltrating T cells in Burkitt lymphoma. Sequenced by immunoSEQ multiplex PCR; TCRdb stores in-frame clones only, minus some. The data contain more than 45,000 clones, 31% of them singletons. The sequencing sample was made of tumor tissue. These receptors were obtained from a human donor with Burkitt lymphoma.

The chain has TRBV7-9 and TRBJ1-6; D gene unclear. The germline V gene has CDR1 SEHNR and CDR2 FQNEAQ (reference sequence). The V and J ends lost 1 base and 10 bases respectively, with 11 bases between them. CDR3 length: 14 residues. CDR3 nucleotides: TGTGCCAGCAGCTTAGTAGAGGCAGGCTCACCCCTCCACTTT. Translation: CASSLVEAGSPLHF.

This clone was detected once. This chain uses TRBV7-3 with TRBJ1-6, with D perhaps matching TRBD1 (6 bases). Germline V gene sequence: CDR1 SGHTA, CDR2 FQGTGA. The CDR3 consists of 15 residues. Between the trimmed V and J ends, which lost 5 bases and 8 bases, there was a span of 16 bases. The CDR3 coding sequence is TGTGCCAGCAGCGGGGGCCCGGGACAAGATTCACCCCTCCACTTT. It yields the protein CASSGGPGQDSPLHF.

This chain joins TRBV27 and TRBJ1-1; no clear D gene. Trimming took off 5 bases at V and 4 bases at J, with 17 bases between the two ends. The CDR3 sequence is 15 residues long. The germline gives CDR1 MNHEY, CDR2 SMNVEV (reference sequence). CDR3 region: CASSPRSTGPTEAFF. In nucleotides, the CDR3 is TGTGCCAGCAGTCCGCGATCCACGGGCCCCACTGAAGCTTTCTTT.

CDR3 DNA sequence: TGCGCCAGCAGCTTAGGGACAGGGGGCCTGGCTTTCTTT. As protein: CASSLGTGGLAFF. J is TRBJ1-1 and V is TRBV5-1, with 12 bases lining up with TRBD1. This CDR3 has 13 amino acids. In germline, CDR1 is SGHRS, CDR2 YFSETQ. The ends lost 2 bases at V and 11 bases at J; junction bases unmatched: 4.

This clone turned up a few times. The chain carries TRBV10-3 and TRBJ2-7, with 7 bases fitting TRBD1. The CDR3 is 13 amino acids. J was trimmed by 5 bases and V by 3 bases; bases with no gene match: 4. CDR1 and CDR2 (germline): ENHRY, SYGVKD. In DNA form, the CDR3 reads TGTGCCATCAGTGATGACAGGGTCCACGAGCAGTACTTC. This translates into CAISDDRVHEQYF.

The V and J genes are TRBV7-3 and TRBJ2-5, with TRBD2 identical over 11 bases. Germline V gene lookup returns CDR1 SGHTA and CDR2 FQGTGA. Unmatched junction bases numbered 13, after V lost 5 bases and J lost 2 bases. This CDR3 comprises 18 residues. CDR3 residues: CASSPGLAGGRRQETQYF. The CDR3 DNA follows: TGTGCCAGCAGCCCAGGGCTAGCGGGGGGACGTCGGCAAGAGACCCAGTACTTC.

This clone was observed a few times. This chain joins TRBV29-1 and TRBJ2-3; D may be TRBD2 (5 bases). The V gene's germline CDR1 is SQVTM and CDR2 ANQGSEA. The CDR3 runs 12 residues. The CDR3 DNA follows: TGCAGTGTCCCCGGGGGCACAGATACGCAGTATTTT. Translating it yields CSVPGGTDTQYF.

This clone was counted between two and nine times. V usage is TRBV4-1 and J usage is TRBJ2-4; the D is unclear. CDR1 and CDR2 from the germline V gene are MGHRA and YSYEKL. Trimming took 0 bases from V and 10 from J, leaving 13 bases between them. The CDR3 is made up of 14 amino acids. In DNA form, the CDR3 reads TGCGCCAGCAGCCAAGAGTACATACGGATAATTCAGTACTTC. This codes for CASSQEYIRIIQYF.

This clone came up a few times. It may be a read error: a sequence one base away is much more abundant. The CDR3 DNA is TGTGCCAGCAGCTTCGGGTGGGATACGCAGTATTTT. Amino acids: CASSFGWDTQYF. The chain recombines TRBV5-4 with TRBJ2-3; D ambiguous. This CDR3 has 12 residues. The V end was cut by 2 bases, the J end by 6 bases, with 7 bases between. The germline CDR1 and CDR2 sequences are SGHNT and YYREEE (reference sequence).

The gene calls are TRBV4-3 and TRBJ1-3; D may be TRBD1 (5 bases). Trimming pared 2 bases from V and 4 bases from J, leaving 9 bases between. CDR1 and CDR2 from the germline V gene are LGHNA and YSLEER. The CDR3 is made up of 14 amino acids. The CDR3 is CASSQTGTGNTIYF. The DNA for the CDR3 is TGCGCCAGCAGCCAAACCGGGACGGGAAACACCATATATTTT.

The chain has TRBV29-1 and TRBJ1-2; the D gene is possibly TRBD1 (5 bases). In germline, CDR1 is SQVTM, CDR2 ANQGSEA. CDR3 length: 13 amino acids. With 6 bases removed from V and 8 bases from J, the gap between germline ends came to 19 bases. As DNA, the CDR3 is TGCAGCGTCACCAAGGGGCAGAGGTCGGGCTACACCTTC. Translated: CSVTKGQRSGYTF.

Only a few counts were recorded for this clone. V gene TRBV2 combines with J gene TRBJ1-2; 11 bases map to TRBD1. The V segment lost 6 bases and the J segment 4 bases; nucleotides outside the gene matches: 7. In germline, CDR1 is SNHLY, CDR2 FYNNEI. The CDR3 length is 15 residues. Written as DNA, the CDR3 is TGTGCCAGCAGCCCCGGGACAGGGGGAATCTATGGCTACACCTTC. This encodes CASSPGTGGIYGYTF.

The chain has TRBV5-4 and TRBJ1-4; 7 nucleotides line up with TRBD1. Germline loops: CDR1 SGHNT, CDR2 YYREEE (reference sequence). The J segment lost 4 bases and the V segment lost 5 bases, leaving 8 bases of the junction unmatched. The CDR3 runs to 15 residues. CDR3 loop: CASSSWGQINEKLFF. The CDR3 DNA is TGTGCCAGCAGTTCTTGGGGACAGATTAATGAAAAACTGTTTTTT.

The chain employs TRBV5-4 and TRBJ1-1, with D hard to call. With 0 bases removed from V and 1 base from J, the gap between germline ends came to 4 bases. This CDR3 spans 13 amino acids. CDR1 is SGHNT and CDR2 is YYREEE in the germline V gene (reference sequence). The CDR3 region has the DNA TGTGCCAGCAGCTTGGACAGGAACACTGAAGCTTTCTTT. Amino acid sequence: CASSLDRNTEAFF.

This clone was counted between two and nine times. This chain uses TRBV5-1 with TRBJ2-5, with 9 bases that match TRBD2. V was clipped by 5 bases and J by 5 bases; unmatched bases: 16. The V gene's germline CDR1 is SGHRS and CDR2 YFSETQ. The CDR3 extends over 17 amino acids. For the CDR3, the DNA is TGCGCCAGCAGTTTCTTGTCGACCGGTAGCGGGGGCGAGACCCAGTACTTC. This codes for CASSFLSTGSGGETQYF.

The chain employs TRBV9 and TRBJ2-7; perhaps D is TRBD1 or TRBD2 (7 bases each). CDR3 length equals 14 residues. Between the trimmed V and J ends, which lost 7 bases and 7 bases, there was a span of 21 bases. Germline assignment: CDR1 SGDLS and CDR2 YYNGEE. The CDR3 sequence is CASPREGGGGEQYF. CDR3 coding DNA: TGTGCCAGCCCAAGAGAGGGAGGGGGCGGTGAGCAGTACTTC. The variable domain in full, with the rest retrieved from reference TRBV9 and TRBJ2-7, is DSGVTQTPKHLITATGQRVTLRCSPRSGDLSVYWYQQSLDQGLQFLIQYYNGEERAKGNILERFSAQQFPDLHSELNLSSLELGDSALYFCASPREGGGGEQYFGPGTRLTVT.

This clone was recorded a few times. The rearrangement joins TRBV9 to TRBJ2-3; D may be TRBD1 or TRBD2 (6 bases each). CDR3 length: 14 amino acids. Trimming left V 2 bases short and J 6 bases short, with 13 bases between. Looked up from germline, CDR1 is SGDLS and CDR2 is YYNGEE. The CDR3 bases are TGTGCCAGCAGCGTCAGCCCCGGGGGCGATACGCAGTATTTT. Its protein product is CASSVSPGGDTQYF.

A few counts support this clone. The chain recombines TRBV7-9 with TRBJ1-6; unclear D gene. Germline lookup yields CDR1 SEHNR and CDR2 FQNEAQ (reference sequence). CDR3 length: 15 residues. V lost 2 bases and J 1 base, leaving 6 bases between the germline ends. In nucleotides, the CDR3 is TGTGCCAGCAGCTTAAGAGGTTCCTATAATTCACCCCTCCACTTT. It yields the protein CASSLRGSYNSPLHF.

The genes are TRBV2 and TRBJ1-2, with a possible D match to TRBD1 (5 bases). V lost 3 bases to trimming and J lost 7 bases, with 12 bases between them. There are 13 residues in the CDR3. Per the germline V gene, CDR1 is SNHLY and CDR2 is FYNNEI. The CDR3 sequence: CASSEGLIGGYTF. DNA for the CDR3: TGTGCCAGCAGTGAGGGGCTTATAGGTGGCTACACCTTC.

The chain combines TRBV7-9 with TRBJ2-1; D perhaps matches TRBD2 (6 bases). The length of the CDR3 is 15 residues. V dropped 5 bases and J dropped 8 bases, with 19 bases sitting between them. The germline V gene encodes CDR1 SEHNR and CDR2 FQNEAQ (reference sequence). This CDR3 reads CASSKTGTPYDEQFF. CDR3 coding DNA: TGTGCCAGCAGCAAAACCGGGACTCCGTATGATGAGCAGTTCTTC.